This is a list of T cell receptor beta chains from one sample in a study of blood T cell repertoires in COVID-19. Assay used: immunoSEQ multiplex PCR; TCRdb lists only in-frame clones, some missing. The sample has tens of thousands of clones, about 86% seen once; the top ten hold around 27%. Sequenced input: peripheral blood. The receptor source for this set is a human donor in a cohort sampled during active COVID-19. CDR3s include the opening cysteine and the closing phenylalanine or tryptophan. A D gene is named only where the DNA matches it firmly. Part of the rows lack a size; the others show once, few, many or a class for expanded clones.

j_call | clone_size | d_call | v_call | cdr3_aa | cdr3_nt
TRBJ2-5 | . | . | TRBV3-1/TRBV3-2 | CASSQAVAVYQETQYF | TGTGCCAGCAGCCAAGCGGTAGCGGTGTACCAAGAGACCCAGTACTTC
TRBJ2-5 | . | TRBD1 | TRBV28 | CASSLSTPFIRDRGDQETQYF | TGTGCCAGCAGTTTATCTACCCCCTTTATTAGGGACAGGGGCGACCAAGAGACCCAGTACTTC
TRBJ2-2 | . | TRBD1 | TRBV5-4 | CASSLDRGGGELFF | TGTGCCAGCAGCCTCGACAGGGGAGGCGGGGAGCTGTTTTTT
TRBJ2-5 | . | TRBD2 | TRBV18 | CASSKLAVQETQYF | TGTGCCAGCTCAAAACTAGCGGTCCAAGAGACCCAGTACTTC
TRBJ2-3 | . | TRBD2 | TRBV24-1 | CATSDARGGGDTQYF | TGTGCCACCAGTGATGCGCGGGGGGGCGGTGATACGCAGTATTTT
TRBJ2-7 | . | TRBD2 | TRBV10-2 | CASRGQRGRYEQYF | TGCGCCAGCAGGGGGCAGCGGGGGAGGTACGAGCAGTACTTC
TRBJ1-1 | once | . | TRBV12-3/TRBV12-4 | CASSFRGTEAFF | TGTGCCAGCAGTTTTAGGGGGACTGAAGCTTTCTTT
TRBJ2-5 | . | . | TRBV12-3/TRBV12-4 | CASSSGLQETQYF | TGTGCCAGCAGCTCCGGACTGCAAGAGACCCAGTACTTC
TRBJ2-3 | . | . | TRBV5-4 | CASSVGGTTDTQYF | TGTGCCAGCAGTGTAGGGGGAACCACAGATACGCAGTATTTT
TRBJ2-1 | . | TRBD2 | TRBV6-5 | CASRLSGATYNEQFF | TGTGCCAGCAGATTAAGCGGGGCGACCTACAATGAGCAGTTCTTC
TRBJ2-5 | . | . | TRBV5-1 | CASSLGPGVQETQYF | TGCGCCAGCAGCTTGGGACCGGGAGTCCAAGAGACCCAGTACTTC
TRBJ1-5 | . | . | TRBV6-2/TRBV6-3 | CASSGRLFSNQPQHF | TGTGCCAGCAGTGGCCGACTCTTTAGCAATCAGCCCCAGCATTTT
TRBJ1-1 | . | TRBD1 | TRBV27 | CATRTRQGNSEAFF | TGTGCCACCCGGACGCGACAGGGAAACTCTGAAGCTTTCTTT
TRBJ2-7 | . | TRBD2 | TRBV5-1 | CASSLSRGDVYEQYF | TGCGCCAGCAGCCTCTCCCGGGGGGACGTTTACGAGCAGTACTTC
TRBJ2-7 | . | . | TRBV14 | CASSPPGGSNYEQYF | TGTGCCAGCAGCCCCCCCGGCGGCTCTAACTACGAGCAGTACTTC
TRBJ1-1 | . | . | TRBV6-1 | CASSEPGDWVGAFF | TGTGCCAGCAGTGAACCCGGAGATTGGGTGGGAGCTTTCTTT
TRBJ1-6 | . | TRBD1 | TRBV6-5 | CASSYTGQGHSPLHF | TGTGCCAGCAGTTACACGGGACAGGGGCACTCACCCCTCCACTTT
TRBJ2-2 | . | TRBD2 | TRBV9 | CASCPGLGQPGELFF | TGTGCCAGCTGTCCGGGACTAGGCCAGCCCGGGGAGCTGTTTTTT
TRBJ2-1 | . | . | TRBV6-2/TRBV6-3 | CASSYVDEQFF | TGTGCCAGCAGTTACGTCGATGAGCAGTTCTTC
TRBJ2-7 | . | . | TRBV5-1 | CASSFSLQSSYEQYF | TGCGCCAGCAGCTTCAGTCTACAGAGCTCCTACGAGCAGTACTTC
TRBJ2-7 | few | TRBD2 | TRBV5-4 | CASSSLAGGRKGYEQYF | TGTGCCAGCAGCTCCTTAGCGGGGGGTCGTAAGGGCTACGAGCAGTACTTC
TRBJ2-2 | . | TRBD2 | TRBV7-9 | CASSERSSGGASGELFF | TGTGCCAGCAGCGAACGCTCTAGCGGGGGGGCCTCCGGGGAGCTGTTTTTT
TRBJ2-1 | . | . | TRBV19 | CASSRAASGVEQFF | TGTGCCAGTAGTAGAGCGGCATCCGGGGTTGAGCAGTTCTTC
TRBJ2-1 | . | . | TRBV4-2 | CASSQGQGNDEQFF | TGTGCCAGCAGCCAAGGCCAGGGGAACGATGAGCAGTTCTTC
TRBJ2-5 | once | TRBD2 | TRBV5-4 | CASSPKPSGVQETQYF | TGTGCCAGCAGCCCCAAGCCTAGCGGGGTCCAAGAGACCCAGTACTTC
TRBJ1-2 | . | . | TRBV2 | CASSDQGLNYGYTF | TGTGCCAGCAGTGACCAGGGGCTTAACTATGGCTACACCTTC